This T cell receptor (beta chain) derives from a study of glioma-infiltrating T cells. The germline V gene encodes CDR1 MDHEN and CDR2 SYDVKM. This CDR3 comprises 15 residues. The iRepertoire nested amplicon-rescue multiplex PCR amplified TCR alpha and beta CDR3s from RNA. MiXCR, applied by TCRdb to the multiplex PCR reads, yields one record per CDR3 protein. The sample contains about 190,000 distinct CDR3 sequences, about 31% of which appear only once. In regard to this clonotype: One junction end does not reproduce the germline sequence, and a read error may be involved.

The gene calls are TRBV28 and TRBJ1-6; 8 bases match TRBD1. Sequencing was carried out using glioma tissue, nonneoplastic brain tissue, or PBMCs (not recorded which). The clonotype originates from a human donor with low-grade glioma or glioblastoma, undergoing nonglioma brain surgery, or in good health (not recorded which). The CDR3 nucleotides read TGTGCCAGCAGTCCACCGACAGGGGAATTCTCACCCCTCCATTTT. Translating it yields CASSPPTGEFSPLHF.